The 5 T cell receptor beta chains below all came from one sample that was sequenced in a study of blood T cell repertoires in COVID-19. Profiling relied on immunoSEQ multiplex PCR, and the TCRdb table lists in-frame clones only, not all of them. Here the sample spans hundreds of thousands of clones, approximately 80% being singletons. Sequences were obtained from peripheral blood. These receptors were obtained from a woman at least 80 years old with active or convalescent COVID-19.

In this sample, this clone turned up a few times. The chain is built from TRBV29-1 and TRBJ1-1; D is ambiguous. This CDR3 comprises 12 residues. Germline V gene lookup returns CDR1 SQVTM and CDR2 ANQGSEA. The V end was cut by 7 bases, the J end by 0 bases, with 9 bases between. The CDR3, as DNA: TGCAGCGGAAATAACATGAACACTGAAGCTTTCTTT. Protein sequence: CSGNNMNTEAFF.

The CDR3 loop is CSVTSGSADTQYF. Written as DNA, the CDR3 is TGCAGCGTAACTAGCGGGAGTGCAGATACGCAGTATTTT. The rearrangement joins TRBV29-1 to TRBJ2-3; 11 bases align to TRBD2. V lost 6 bases and J lost 4; bases outside the gene matches: 3. Germline V CDR1 and CDR2: SQVTM, ANQGSEA. This CDR3 is built from 13 residues.

The rearrangement links TRBV15 to TRBJ2-5; 10 bases map to TRBD1. Germline V gives CDR1 LNHNV, CDR2 YYDKDF (reference sequence). The CDR3 is 15 amino acids. V lost 1 base and J lost 2; bases outside the gene matches: 1. The CDR3 DNA sequence: TGTGCCACCAGCAGAGGGGGACAGGGGCAAGAGACCCAGTACTTC. This encodes CATSRGGQGQETQYF.

The J gene is TRBJ2-1, the V gene TRBV11-2; 8 bases line up with TRBD2. Trimming took 5 bases from V and 3 from J; bases not matched to a gene: 9. Germline CDR1 and CDR2: SGHAT and FQNNGV. The CDR3 has 16 amino acids. The DNA for the CDR3 is TGTGCCAGCAGCACCAGACTAGCGAGAATCTACAATGAGCAGTTCTTC. The encoded protein is CASSTRLARIYNEQFF.

The chain carries TRBV10-2 and TRBJ2-6; 8 bases agree with TRBD2. This CDR3 is built from 17 residues. Germline values: CDR1 WSHSY, CDR2 SAAADI. J lost 2 bases, V lost 4 bases, and 7 bases had no gene match. CDR3 nucleotide sequence: TGCGCCAGCAGTGTTTCGGGGGGGCCACCTGGGGCCAACGTCCTGACTTTC. Amino acids: CASSVSGGPPGANVLTF.